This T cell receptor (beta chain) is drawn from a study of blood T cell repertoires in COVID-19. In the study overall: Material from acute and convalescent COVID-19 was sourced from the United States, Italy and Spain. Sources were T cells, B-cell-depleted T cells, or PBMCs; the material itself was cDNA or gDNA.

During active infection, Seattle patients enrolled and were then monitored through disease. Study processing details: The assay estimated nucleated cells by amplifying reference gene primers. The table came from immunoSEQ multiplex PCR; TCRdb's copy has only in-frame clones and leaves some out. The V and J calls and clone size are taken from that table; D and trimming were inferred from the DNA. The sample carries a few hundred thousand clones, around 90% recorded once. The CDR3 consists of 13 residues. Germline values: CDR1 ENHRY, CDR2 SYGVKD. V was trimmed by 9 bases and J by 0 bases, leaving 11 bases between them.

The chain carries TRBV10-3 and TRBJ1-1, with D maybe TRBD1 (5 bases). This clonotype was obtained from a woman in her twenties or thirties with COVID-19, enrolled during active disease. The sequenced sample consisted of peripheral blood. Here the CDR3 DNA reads TGTGCCATACAATACAGGATGAACACTGAAGCTTTCTTT. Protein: CAIQYRMNTEAFF.